This T cell receptor beta chain emerged from a study of shared clonotypes between healthy human individuals. The CDR3 is 13 amino acids. V lost 2 bases, J lost 2 bases, and 8 bases lay in between. Germline V gene sequence: CDR1 SGHDT, CDR2 YYEEEE. Sequenced by immunoSEQ multiplex PCR; TCRdb stores in-frame clones only, minus some. This table holds about 2.4 million clones, roughly 93% found once. The sequenced sample was naive CD4+ T cells from PBMCs. Subset denoted: CD45RA+ positively selected. The V gene is TRBV5-6, the J gene TRBJ2-7, with D uncertain. This receptor was obtained from a man younger than 35 in good health. Some clones in this sample may be carry-over from other donors' samples. The CDR3 loop reads CASSFSGPYEQYF. The CDR3 nucleotides are TGTGCCAGCAGCTTTTCGGGTCCCTACGAGCAGTACTTC. Full variable domain (outside the CDR3, taken from reference TRBV5-6 and TRBJ2-7): DAGVTQSPTHLIKTRGQQVTLRCSPKSGHDTVSWYQQALGQGPQFIFQYYEEEERQRGNFPDRFSGHQFPNYSSELNVNALLLGDSALYLCASSFSGPYEQYFGPGTRLTVT.